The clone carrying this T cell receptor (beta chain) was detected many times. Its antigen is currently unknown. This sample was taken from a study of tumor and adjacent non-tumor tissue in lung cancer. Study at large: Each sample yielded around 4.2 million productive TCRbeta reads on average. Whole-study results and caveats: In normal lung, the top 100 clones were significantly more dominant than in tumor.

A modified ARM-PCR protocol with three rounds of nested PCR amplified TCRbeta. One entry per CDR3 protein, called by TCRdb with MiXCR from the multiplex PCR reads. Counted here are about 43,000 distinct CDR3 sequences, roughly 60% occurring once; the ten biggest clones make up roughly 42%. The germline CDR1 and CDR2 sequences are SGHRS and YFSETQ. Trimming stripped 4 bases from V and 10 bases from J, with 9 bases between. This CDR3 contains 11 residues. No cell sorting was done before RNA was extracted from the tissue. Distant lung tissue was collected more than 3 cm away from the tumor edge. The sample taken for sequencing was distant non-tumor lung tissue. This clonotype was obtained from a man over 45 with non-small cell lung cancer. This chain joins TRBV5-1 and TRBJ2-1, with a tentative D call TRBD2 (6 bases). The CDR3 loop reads CASSAGREQFF. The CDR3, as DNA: TGCGCCAGCAGCGCGGGGCGGGAGCAGTTCTTC.